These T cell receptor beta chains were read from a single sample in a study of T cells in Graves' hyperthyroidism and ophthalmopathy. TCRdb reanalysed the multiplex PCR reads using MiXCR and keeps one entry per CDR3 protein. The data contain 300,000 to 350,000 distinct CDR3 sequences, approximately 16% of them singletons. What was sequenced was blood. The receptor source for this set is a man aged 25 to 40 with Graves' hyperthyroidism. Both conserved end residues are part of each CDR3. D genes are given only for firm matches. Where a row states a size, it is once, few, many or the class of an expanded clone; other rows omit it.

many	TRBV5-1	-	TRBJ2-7	CASSLSRYEQYF	TGCGCCAGCAGCTTGAGTCGCTACGAGCAGTACTTC
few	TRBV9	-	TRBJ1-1	CASSAVGGPTEAFF	TGTGCCAGCAGCGCCGTCGGGGGGCCAACTGAAGCTTTCTTT
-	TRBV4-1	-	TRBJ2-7	CASSEAGNGYEQYF	TGCGCCAGCAGCGAGGCAGGGAATGGGTACGAGCAGTACTTC
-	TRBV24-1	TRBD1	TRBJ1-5	CATSDPRQGGNQPQHF	TGTGCCACCAGTGATCCCCGACAGGGGGGCAATCAGCCCCAGCATTTT
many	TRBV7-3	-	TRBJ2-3	CASSLGATDTQYF	TGTGCCAGCAGCTTAGGAGCCACAGATACGCAGTATTTT
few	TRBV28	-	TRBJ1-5	CASSSNSFGQPQHF	TGTGCCAGCAGTTCCAACAGTTTCGGTCAGCCCCAGCATTTT
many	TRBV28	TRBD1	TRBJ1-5	CASSSYDRGQPQHF	TGTGCCAGCAGTTCGTACGACAGGGGCCAGCCCCAGCATTTT
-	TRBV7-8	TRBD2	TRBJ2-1	CASSEKRVLAGGPSDEQFF	TGTGCCAGCAGCGAAAAACGCGTCCTAGCGGGAGGGCCAAGCGATGAGCAGTTCTTC
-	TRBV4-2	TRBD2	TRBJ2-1	CASSQGRLAGGDNEQFF	TGTGCCAGCAGCCAAGGTCGACTAGCGGGAGGAGACAATGAGCAGTTCTTC
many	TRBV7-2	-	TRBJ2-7	CASSPGTEQYF	TGTGCCAGCAGCCCCGGGACCGAGCAGTACTTC
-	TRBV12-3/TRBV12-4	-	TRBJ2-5	CASSFGGALDF	TGTGCCAGCAGTTTTGGAGGAGCCTTGGACTTC
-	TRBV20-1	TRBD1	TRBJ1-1	CSARRFGQGTEAFF	TGCAGTGCTAGACGGTTTGGACAGGGAACTGAAGCTTTCTTT
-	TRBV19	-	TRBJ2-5	CASSIVETQYF	TGTGCCAGTAGTATAGTGGAGACCCAGTACTTC
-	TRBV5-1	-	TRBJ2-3	CASTPGEPYTDTQYF	TGCGCCAGCACCCCGGGGGAGCCCTACACAGATACGCAGTATTTT
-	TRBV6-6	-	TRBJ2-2	CASSYSSGTGELFF	TGTGCCAGCAGTTACTCCTCTGGCACCGGGGAGCTGTTTTTT
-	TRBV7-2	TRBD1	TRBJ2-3	CASSEVVRTGASTDTQYF	TGTGCCAGCAGCGAAGTTGTCCGGACAGGGGCTAGCACAGATACGCAGTATTTT
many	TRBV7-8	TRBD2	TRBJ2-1	CASSSKREASGDEQFF	TGTGCCAGCAGTTCAAAGCGGGAGGCTAGCGGGGATGAGCAGTTCTTC
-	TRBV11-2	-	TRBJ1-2	CASSLVGWGRGYTF	TGTGCCAGCAGCTTAGTGGGCTGGGGCCGGGGCTACACCTTC
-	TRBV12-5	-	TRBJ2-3	CASGLPPTVWVPDTQYF	TGTGCTAGTGGTTTGCCCCCCACGGTTTGGGTACCAGATACGCAGTATTTT
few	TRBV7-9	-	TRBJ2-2	CASIRTPQGGTGELFF	TGTGCCAGCATCCGAACCCCACAGGGCGGCACCGGGGAGCTGTTTTTT
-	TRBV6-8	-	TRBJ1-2	CASSYGTNYGYTF	TGTGCCAGCAGTTACGGGACCAACTATGGCTACACCTTC
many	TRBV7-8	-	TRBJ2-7	CASSLLPGYEQYF	TGTGCCAGCAGCCTACTCCCAGGCTACGAGCAGTACTTC
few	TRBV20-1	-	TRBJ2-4	CSAPRVQNIQYF	TGCAGTGCCCCTCGGGTCCAAAACATTCAGTACTTC
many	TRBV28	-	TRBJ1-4	CAVGMTVLEKLFF	TGTGCCGTAGGTATGACGGTGCTCGAAAAACTGTTTTTT
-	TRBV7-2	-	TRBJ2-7	CASSLAPGPYEQYF	TGTGCCAGCAGCTTAGCTCCAGGGCCCTACGAGCAGTACTTC
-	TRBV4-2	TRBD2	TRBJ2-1	CASSPGLGEDNEQFF	TGTGCCAGCAGCCCGGGACTAGGAGAAGACAATGAGCAGTTCTTC
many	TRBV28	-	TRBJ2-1	CASNQVPFWTAPSYNEQFF	TGTGCCAGCAATCAAGTCCCTTTTTGGACAGCCCCTTCCTACAATGAGCAGTTCTTC
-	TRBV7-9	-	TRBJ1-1	CASSQQGTGAFF	TGTGCCAGCAGCCAACAGGGTACTGGAGCTTTCTTT
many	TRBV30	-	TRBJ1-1	CAWISGNTEAFF	TGTGCCTGGATTTCGGGGAACACTGAAGCTTTCTTT
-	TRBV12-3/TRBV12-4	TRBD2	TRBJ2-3	CASSLLAGDPDTQYF	TGTGCCAGCAGTTTACTAGCGGGAGATCCAGATACGCAGTATTTT
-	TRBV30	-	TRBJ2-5	CAWTSGAETQYF	TGTGCCTGGACGTCAGGAGCAGAGACCCAGTACTTC
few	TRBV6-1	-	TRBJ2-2	CASSSGVAGLTGELFF	TGTGCCAGCAGTTCAGGGGTAGCGGGCCTCACCGGGGAGCTGTTTTTT
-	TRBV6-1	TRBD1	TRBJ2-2	CASSGGQGSTGELFF	TGTGCCAGCAGTGGGGGACAGGGGAGCACCGGGGAGCTGTTTTTT
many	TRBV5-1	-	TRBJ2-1	CASTTNNEQFF	TGCGCCAGCACGACTAACAATGAGCAGTTCTTC
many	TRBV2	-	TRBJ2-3	CASPSTSSHPTDTQYF	TGTGCCAGCCCCTCGACTAGTTCCCACCCCACAGATACGCAGTATTTT
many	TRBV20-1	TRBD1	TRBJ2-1	CSAYRDRPQFF	TGCAGTGCTTATAGGGACAGGCCGCAGTTCTTC
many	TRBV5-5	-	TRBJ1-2	CASSFRDHNYGYTF	TGTGCCAGCAGCTTCAGGGACCATAACTATGGCTACACCTTC
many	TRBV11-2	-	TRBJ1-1	CASSPAGPMNTEAFF	TGTGCCAGCAGCCCCGCAGGGCCCATGAACACTGAAGCTTTCTTT
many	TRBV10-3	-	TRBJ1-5	CAISESLYQPQHF	TGTGCCATCAGTGAGTCGCTATATCAGCCCCAGCATTTT
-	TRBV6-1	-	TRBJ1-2	CASSEGGQNYGYTF	TGTGCCAGCAGTGAAGGAGGACAGAACTATGGCTACACCTTC
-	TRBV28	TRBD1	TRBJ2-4	CASSSWDRGDQYF	TGTGCCAGCAGTTCCTGGGACAGGGGAGATCAGTACTTC